This T cell receptor (beta chain) was sequenced for a study of tissue T cells after allogeneic stem cell transplantation. Study results and caveats: Anatomically similar tissues had similar TCR repertoires within each patient.

Turning to this clone: No antigen is known for it. Gene names and germline refer to mouse.

TCRdb's copy holds only in-frame clones and misses some; the assay was immunoSEQ multiplex PCR. The data contain some 48,000 clones, about three quarters of them singletons. This sequence was found in a pool of C57BL/6 mice in good health. The sequenced sample consisted of sorted cells pooled from one or two spleens.

The CDR3 region is CGAREQSNSDYTF. The part of the CDR3 DNA that was read is TGTGGTGCTAGGGAACAGTCAAACTCCGACTACACC. V and J are TRBV20 and TRBJ1-2; D remains ambiguous. The read terminates 1 residue ahead of where the CDR3 ends, so the germline J gene completes it. Germline CDR1 GFQATS, CDR2 STVNSAI. CDR3 length: 13 amino acids. With 0 bases removed from V and 0 bases from J, the gap between germline ends came to 5 bases. Supplemented by reference TRBV20 and TRBJ1-2, the full variable domain reads GALVYQYPRRTICKSGTSMRMECQAVGFQATSVAWYRQSPQKTFELIALSTVNSAIKYEQNFTQEKFPISHPNLSFSSMTVLNAYLEDRGLYLCGAREQSNSDYTFGSGTRLLVI.